These T cell receptor beta chains were read from a single sample in a study of follicular helper T cells after annual influenza vaccination. TCRdb's table, derived via immunoSEQ multiplex PCR, lists solely in-frame clones and lacks some. This table has 950 to 1,300 clones, around 78% appearing once. The input for sequencing was CXCR5+ CD38+ circulating T follicular helper cells from blood, taken on the day of influenza vaccination. The receptors originated from an adult who received the influenza vaccine. Each CDR3 is given with its conserved first and last residue. The D gene is left open where the match is weak. A row's size may be missing; if present it is once, few, many or a size class.

d_call clone_size j_call v_call cdr3_aa cdr3_nt
TRBD2 - TRBJ2-1 TRBV10-2 CASKGNSGAGEQFF TGCGCCAGCAAGGGAAACAGCGGGGCTGGTGAGCAGTTCTTC
- - TRBJ2-1 TRBV15 CATSRDTGDQFF TGTGCCACCAGCAGAGATACGGGGGATCAGTTCTTC
- - TRBJ1-5 TRBV18 CASSPQTGRQPQHF TGTGCCAGCTCACCACAGACAGGCAGGCAGCCCCAGCATTTT
- - TRBJ2-7 TRBV28 CASGPAGFLYEQYF TGTGCCAGCGGCCCCGCAGGGTTCCTCTACGAGCAGTACTTC
TRBD2 - TRBJ2-3 TRBV7-2 CASSLLAADTQYF TGTGCCAGCAGCTTGCTAGCGGCGGATACGCAGTATTTT
- - TRBJ2-5 TRBV29-1 CSVTQETQYF TGCAGCGTCACCCAAGAGACCCAGTACTTC
TRBD2 - TRBJ2-5 TRBV5-1 CASSFGTSGSRETQYF TGCGCCAGCAGCTTCGGGACTAGCGGGAGCCGGGAGACCCAGTACTTC
- - TRBJ2-6 TRBV23-1 CASSGRGTQQSRANVLTF TGCGCCAGCAGTGGGCGGGGTACGCAACAAAGTCGGGCCAACGTCCTGACTTTC
TRBD2 - TRBJ2-3 TRBV30 CAWSLRTSSGTDTQYF TGTGCCTGGAGTTTGAGGACTAGTAGTGGCACAGATACGCAGTATTTT
- - TRBJ2-3 TRBV11-3 CASSAGLTDTQYF TGTGCCAGCAGCGCGGGCCTCACAGATACGCAGTATTTT
- - TRBJ2-7 TRBV7-2 CASSRGGNSYEQYF TGTGCCAGCAGCCGAGGGGGAAATTCCTACGAGCAGTACTTC
TRBD1 - TRBJ1-6 TRBV28 CASSRTGGASHSPLHF TGTGCCAGCAGTAGGACAGGGGGCGCATCCCATTCACCCCTCCACTTT
TRBD2 few TRBJ2-7 TRBV5-5 CASSPLAGGAQEQYF TGTGCCAGCAGTCCCCTCGCGGGAGGGGCTCAGGAGCAGTACTTC
- - TRBJ1-1 TRBV28 CASSLRSLTDTEAFF TGTGCCAGCAGTTTACGGTCACTTACAGACACTGAAGCTTTCTTT
- - TRBJ2-3 TRBV6-5 CASSYSLGARDTQYF TGTGCCAGCAGTTACTCACTTGGGGCCAGAGATACGCAGTATTTT
TRBD2 few TRBJ2-7 TRBV7-2 CASSHGGAYEQYF TGTGCCAGCAGCCACGGGGGGGCTTACGAGCAGTACTTC
TRBD2 - TRBJ2-1 TRBV9 CASSVLAGLNYNEQFF TGTGCCAGCAGCGTCCTAGCGGGTCTTAATTACAATGAGCAGTTCTTC
- once TRBJ1-2 TRBV5-6 CASSRATGNYGYTF TGTGCCAGCAGCCGCGCGACGGGGAACTATGGCTACACCTTC
- large TRBJ2-7 TRBV28 CASSSSTTPYEQYF TGTGCCAGCAGTTCCTCCACTACACCCTACGAGCAGTACTTC
TRBD2 - TRBJ2-3 TRBV10-3 CAISRDRGGLAGVGDTQYF TGTGCCATCAGTCGGGACAGGGGGGGACTAGCGGGAGTGGGCGATACGCAGTATTTT
- - TRBJ2-5 TRBV2 CASSPTGLYQETQYF TGTGCCAGCAGTCCCACGGGACTCTACCAAGAGACCCAGTACTTC
TRBD1 - TRBJ2-6 TRBV5-6 CASSEDRNTIGANVLTF TGTGCCAGCAGCGAGGACAGGAATACCATTGGGGCCAACGTCCTGACTTTC
TRBD1 few TRBJ2-3 TRBV6-6 CASSPPGQGTDTQYF TGTGCCAGCAGTCCTCCGGGACAGGGGACAGATACGCAGTATTTT
- - TRBJ1-3 TRBV7-2 CASSPDSLQAIYF TGTGCCAGCAGCCCGGACAGTCTCCAAGCCATATATTTT
- - TRBJ2-1 TRBV5-1 CASSSRPLRNNEQFF TGCGCCAGCAGCTCACGGCCGTTGAGGAACAATGAGCAGTTCTTC
- - TRBJ2-5 TRBV27 CASSFPGQQETQYF TGTGCCAGCAGTTTCCCGGGGCAGCAAGAGACCCAGTACTTC
- few TRBJ1-5 TRBV4-2 CASSHPEYQPQHF TGTGCCAGCAGCCACCCCGAATATCAGCCCCAGCATTTT
TRBD2 - TRBJ2-5 TRBV6-1 CASSELAGVQETQYF TGTGCCAGCAGTGAACTAGCGGGGGTCCAAGAGACCCAGTACTTC
- - TRBJ2-3 TRBV28 CASSSDSTGPKQYF TGTGCCAGCAGTTCAGACTCGACCGGGCCAAAGCAGTATTTT
TRBD2 - TRBJ2-7 TRBV11-1 CASSPLRTSGSSYEQYF TGTGCCAGCAGCCCCTTAAGGACTAGCGGGAGCTCCTACGAGCAGTACTTC
- once TRBJ2-1 TRBV5-8 CASSLGGSSYNEQFF TGTGCCAGCAGCTTGGGGGGGAGCTCCTACAATGAGCAGTTCTTC
- - TRBJ1-6 TRBV6-5 CAVGTEPSFNSPLHF TGTGCCGTCGGGACTGAGCCGTCATTTAATTCACCCCTCCACTTT
- - TRBJ1-2 TRBV5-4 CASSSAGRGNHRGYTF TGTGCCAGCAGCTCCGCCGGACGGGGGAATCATCGAGGCTACACCTTC
- - TRBJ2-5 TRBV2 CASSDFGVGGETQYF TGTGCCAGCAGTGATTTTGGGGTTGGAGGGGAGACCCAGTACTTC
- - TRBJ1-5 TRBV4-3 CASSQAANQPQHF TGCGCCAGCAGCCAAGCGGCCAATCAGCCCCAGCATTTT
- - TRBJ2-5 TRBV7-2 CASSVSQETQYF TGTGCCAGCAGTGTCTCCCAAGAGACCCAGTACTTC
- few TRBJ2-7 TRBV18 CASSQDASSAEQYF TGTGCCAGCTCGCAGGATGCGTCCTCCGCCGAGCAGTACTTC
- - TRBJ1-1 TRBV7-9 CASSTYNTEAFF TGTGCCAGCAGCACCTATAACACTGAAGCTTTCTTT
TRBD1 once TRBJ2-7 TRBV28 CASSPGTGGRYEQYF TGTGCCAGCAGTCCCGGGACAGGGGGCCGGTACGAGCAGTACTTC
- few TRBJ2-7 TRBV11-1 CASSLGVGAGGGEQYF TGTGCCAGCAGCTTAGGAGTAGGGGCCGGGGGCGGCGAGCAGTACTTC
- - TRBJ2-7 TRBV11-2 CASSSNGVRYEQYF TGTGCCAGCAGCTCGAACGGGGTGCGATACGAGCAGTACTTC
- - TRBJ2-5 TRBV29-1 CSVGAAQQETQYF TGCAGCGTTGGGGCGGCCCAACAAGAGACCCAGTACTTC
- - TRBJ2-2 TRBV5-1 CASSATNTGELFF TGCGCCAGTAGCGCAACGAACACCGGGGAGCTGTTTTTT
TRBD2 once TRBJ2-3 TRBV4-3 CASSYSAGNTDTQYF TGCGCCAGCAGTTATTCAGCGGGAAACACAGATACGCAGTATTTT
- few TRBJ1-5 TRBV6-1 CASSERGGAVKPQHF TGTGCCAGCAGTGAAAGGGGGGGCGCGGTGAAGCCCCAGCATTTT
- - TRBJ1-3 TRBV2 CASTPRTASSGNTIYF TGTGCCAGCACCCCTAGGACAGCGAGCTCTGGAAACACCATATATTTT
- once TRBJ2-4 TRBV9 CASSAPSKNIQYF TGTGCCAGCAGCGCCCCTAGCAAAAACATTCAGTACTTC
- once TRBJ2-6 TRBV7-2 CASSRGRWSSGANVLTF TGTGCCAGCAGCCGTGGACGGTGGTCCTCTGGGGCCAACGTCCTGACTTTC
- - TRBJ1-1 TRBV18 CASSPRAHRLLNTEAFF TGTGCCAGCTCACCAAGGGCCCACAGACTTTTGAACACTGAAGCTTTCTTT
- - TRBJ1-1 TRBV11-2 CASSLDMNTEAFF TGTGCCAGCAGCTTAGATATGAACACTGAAGCTTTCTTT
- - TRBJ2-5 TRBV5-1 CASSLTGTPDQETQYF TGCGCCAGCAGCCTTACCGGGACACCGGACCAAGAGACCCAGTACTTC
TRBD2 - TRBJ2-1 TRBV4-1 CASSQAPGLAGNNEQFF TGCGCCAGCAGCCAGGCCCCGGGACTAGCGGGGAACAATGAGCAGTTCTTC
- - TRBJ2-7 TRBV11-2 CASSLISGNYEQYF TGTGCCAGCAGCTTAATTTCGGGGAACTACGAGCAGTACTTC
TRBD1 - TRBJ1-5 TRBV28 CASSFDRGRRQPQHF TGTGCCAGCAGTTTTGACAGGGGGCGCCGGCAGCCCCAGCATTTT
TRBD2 - TRBJ2-1 TRBV2 CASSEEGLAGGGEQFF TGTGCCAGCAGTGAAGAGGGTCTAGCGGGGGGTGGGGAGCAGTTCTTC
- - TRBJ2-4 TRBV21-1 CASSPSFLAKNIQYF TGTGCCAGCAGCCCGTCCTTTCTAGCCAAAAACATTCAGTACTTC
- - TRBJ1-3 TRBV7-9 CASSQPPTGVENTIYF TGTGCCAGCAGCCAACCCCCGACAGGAGTCGAAAACACCATATATTTT
- few TRBJ1-4 TRBV5-1 CASNLAQNEKLFF TGCGCCAGCAACTTGGCCCAGAATGAAAAACTGTTTTTT
TRBD1 few TRBJ1-5 TRBV5-6 CASSWGQGNQPQHF TGTGCCAGCAGCTGGGGACAGGGGAATCAGCCCCAGCATTTT